This T cell receptor (beta chain) was found in a study of cytomegalovirus exposure and HLA in healthy donors (dated by TCRdb to about 2017). With respect to the entire study: According to an earlier analysis of several hundred of the donors, some 170 million T cells yielded over 90 million unique TCR beta sequences and 276 Gb of sequence data. An earlier analysis of approximately 630 of the donors applied high-throughput TCR beta sequencing to assess whether each TCR beta V gene segment acted as functional or pseudogenic. Because of strong linkage in the cohort, five DR-DQ haplotypes were treated as single units for association and clustering. Donor age, sex, ethnicity and CMV serostatus were compiled together with the repertoire data. The study aimed to test whether cataloging public T cell receptors could reveal signatures of past pathogen exposure. The number of typed donors differed by locus: about 620-640 for A, B, C, DRB1 and DQB1; roughly 510 for DQA1; approximately 600 for DPA1; and roughly 490 for DPB1. A later analysis re-analyzed previously published TCR beta repertoires from hundreds of donors and added high-resolution HLA genotyping to study TCR occurrence patterns. High-throughput TCR immunosequencing, statistical association of individual TCRs with disease status, and machine learning were combined to predict cytomegalovirus infection status. Among the roughly 390 genotyped donors, more than 70% belonged to the genetic ancestry cluster associated with self-reported Caucasian donors. Both class I and class II loci were covered by HLA typing, at four-digit resolution. Using immunosequencing, the study profiled T cell repertoires from 550 to 750 subjects and related those repertoires to cytomegalovirus serostatus. Across 300 to 500 genotyped donors of the cohort, an average of approximately 200,000 unique TCR beta nucleotide sequences per donor were sequenced, and around 20% of those sequences were non-productive. Every repertoire in the discovery cohort had been generated on one and the same sequencing platform. In addition to the first cohort of approximately 650 subjects, a separate validation cohort of around 110 different subjects was used. In a later genetic analysis, genome-wide SNP genotypes for about three fifths of the roughly 670 donors were used, and that subset was treated as a discovery cohort. Rather than using new phenotypic data, the later analysis identified candidate immune exposures from TCR beta sequences and from how often those sequences occurred across donors. An early release that covered roughly 600 HLA-typed donors contained approximately 320 gigabases of sequencing data and some 87 million unique TCR sequences. What the research found in general, with its limitations: An earlier analysis of 450 to 750 of the donors showed that most TCR beta V segments appeared in productive rearrangements either about 90% or about 30% of the time, which broadly matched IMGT annotations. A later analysis found that TCR association rates varied across HLA loci, with DRB1 alleles showing the most associated TCRs and HLA-C alleles the fewest. In a later analysis, around 15,000 TCR beta sequences were associated with specific HLA alleles at a false discovery rate of 0.05. The cohort was sequenced for TCR beta chains only, and without alpha or paired-chain data the features that could be detected were limited. Because some donors lacked HLA typing at each locus, the association tests relied only on the typed subset. Most TCR sequences were observed very rarely across donors, whereas some public TCRs were present in many individuals. The study listed approximately 150 TCR beta chains as associated with cytomegalovirus. When HLA alleles, especially DR and DQ, strongly co-occurred, TCR associations were difficult to assign to individual alleles. In a later analysis, HLA-associated TCR beta chains were found to be more clonally expanded and to have lower generation probabilities than equally common non-associated chains. Because the 87-base-pair reads could not distinguish some IMGT-functional V segments, including TRBV6-2 and TRBV6-3, those segments were excluded. It was suggested by the authors that the approach could potentially be generalized to other disease states and immunological phenotypes. Several of the top co-occurrence clusters appeared to be linked to parvovirus B19, influenza, CMV and Epstein-Barr virus, according to a later analysis. In a later genetic analysis, fewer N-insertions in productive TCRs were reported among donors in an Asian-associated ancestry cluster than the roughly 700-donor mean. A further reported finding was that TCR beta sequences accurately predicted the HLA-A and HLA-B alleles for most subjects in the first cohort. Because counts were too low, seventeen rarely observed V segments, including chromosome 9 orphons, were excluded from the earlier analysis of several hundred of the donors. In a later analysis, most CMV-associated TCR beta chains were found to appear HLA-restricted, with HLA associations seemingly driven largely by CMV exposure. Three of the identified cytomegalovirus-associated TCR beta chains were confirmed in vitro to be specific for cytomegalovirus antigens. The classifier was reported to diagnose cytomegalovirus status with high specificity and sensitivity in both the original cohort and the validation cohort. Immune exposure information for the cohort was limited to CMV serostatus. V-gene and J-gene trimming of TCR beta chains was associated with a missense DCLRE1C variant in a later genetic analysis, and the association was replicated in an independent cohort. The sequencing pipeline was judged likely to have produced a cluster of highly shared sequence variants as a technical artifact. Correlated functional status among segregating V segments might be attributable to linkage disequilibrium, but an unknown experimental factor could not be ruled out. Sequencing depth was assumed to be roughly uniform across donors in the presence/absence analyses, though that assumption may not hold.

CDR3 length: 15 amino acids, cysteine to phenylalanine. The retained sequence is limited to the CDR3, 45 bases, with the frame set at the first base. V lost 1 base and J lost 2 bases; the stretch between them is 11 bases long. The germline V gene (reference sequence) yields LNHNV for CDR1 and YYDKDF for CDR2. The protocol used for the library was the immunoSEQ multiplex PCR assay. A mixture of 60 forward primers for TCR Vbeta segments and 13 reverse primers for TCR Jbeta segments was used in the multiplex PCR. Amplification of the CDR3 region of rearranged TCR beta genes was performed with a multiplex PCR assay on genomic DNA. On the Illumina HiSeq System, the amplified TCR beta libraries were sequenced as 87-base-pair reads. From the authors' description of their analysis: A later analysis counted approximately 84 million unique TCR beta chains across the 600 to 850 repertoires, and roughly 11 million of these chains were shared by at least two donors. Raw reads were error-corrected and collapsed into unique sequences by a nearest-neighbor algorithm in which closely related sequences were merged to remove PCR and sequencing errors. Alignment of CDR3 sequences to IMGT reference sequences was used to assign V, D and J gene segments. For a sequence to be retained, at least a six-nucleotide match to both a V gene segment and a J gene segment was required. Rearrangements were classified as productive when the CDR3 lacked stop codons and remained in frame with V and J, and all other rearrangements were classified as non-productive. CDR3 was defined according to IMGT convention as the region running from the second conserved V-encoded cysteine to the conserved J-encoded phenylalanine. The earlier analysis of a few hundred of the donors excluded any sequence lacking an unambiguous match to a single V gene segment. An earlier analysis of almost 600 of the donors classified V segments as functional when productive rearrangements were above 56.7% and as segregating when the standard deviation between donors was above 5%. A statistical classification framework was built for diagnosing cytomegalovirus status from the catalog of TCR beta chain sequences. A later analysis assigned V and J genes by comparing TCR nucleotide sequences with IMGT/GENE-DB human TR gene sequences. A later analysis assigned CDR3 sequences and most-parsimonious VDJ recombination scenarios with the TCRdist pipeline. In a later analysis, every TCR beta chain was defined by the combination of its CDR3 amino acid sequence and its V-gene family, and reads without a unique V-gene family were dropped. A later analysis removed over 500 highly shared, low-generation-probability nucleotide sequences to deal with suspected cross-contamination and a sequencing artifact. For each public chain, a later analysis derived a clonal expansion index from normalized ranks of inferred template counts within each repertoire. A later analysis computed generation probabilities with a VDJ recombination model fitted to out-of-frame rearrangements, and checked the results against IGoR. Hypergeometric tests were used in a later analysis to score TCR-TCR, TCR-HLA and TCR-CMV co-occurrence, with a repertoire-size bias correction applied to the TCR pairs. To estimate false discovery rates, a later analysis permuted the HLA or CMV assignments 20 times. In a later analysis, co-occurring TCRs were grouped using DBSCAN, and TCRdist sequence similarity was added for clustering within HLA-allele-positive subsets. Repertoires with fewer than 30,000 or more than 120,000 public chains were left out of co-occurrence clustering, as were five repertoires with anomalous nucleotide sharing. TCRdb took over this immuneACCESS table, retaining in-frame rearrangements with V and J assigned. Such tables are incomplete; in checked studies, under half of the missing clones stem from an unresolved V gene, and the remainder is unexplained. V and J calls and clone size are those listed in that table; D and trimming were worked out from the DNA. The sample's own table lists about 120,000 clones. Together, the top ten hold 3% to 4.5% of the sample.

Details on this clone: No cognate antigen has been identified for it.

The cohort comprised fewer than 750 healthy bone marrow donors. Cohort members were all nominally healthy when sampled, although unrecorded immune exposures were likely present. The donor tested CMV seronegative and was one of the 352 seronegative cohort members. Every donor gave a peripheral blood sample, and the peripheral blood mononuclear cells from that sample were used for TCR beta sequencing. Genomic DNA extraction from the blood cell samples was performed with the Qiagen DNeasy Blood Extraction Kit. In this chain, TRBV15 is recombined with TRBJ1-2; TRBD1 is a weak D gene call, 6 bases matching. This receptor was identified in a man aged 25 to 40 in good health and CMV-seronegative. Sequencing was carried out using PBMCs. For the CDR3, the sequence is CATSRGSQGNYGYTF. In nucleotide form, the sequence is TGTGCCACCAGCAGAGGTTCACAGGGAAACTATGGCTACACCTTC. Reference TRBV15 and TRBJ1-2 genes cover what lies past the CDR3, so the full variable domain is DAMVIQNPRYQVTQFGKPVTLSCSQTLNHNVMYWYQQKSSQAPKLLFHYYDKDFNNEADTPDNFQSRRPNTSFCFLDIRSPGLGDTAMYLCATSRGSQGNYGYTFGSGTRLTVV.